This T cell receptor (beta chain) is drawn from a study of PD-1 blockade in classical Hodgkin lymphoma. Broader study findings: By C4D1, CD4+ diversity increased significantly, especially in complete responders. Those achieving complete response showed baseline diversity like newly diagnosed patients. Diminished baseline TCR diversity has been reported in newly diagnosed patients relative to healthy donors.

Produced via immunoSEQ multiplex PCR; TCRdb's table is partial and in-frame only. Among around 13,000 clones listed, over 75% were seen once. Every patient experienced relapse after autologous stem cell transplantation, and brentuximab vedotin exposure varied. Details on this clone: The antigen is undetermined.

This specimen consisted of peripheral blood mononuclear cells (PBMCs), obtained at baseline. This receptor was obtained from a human donor with classical Hodgkin lymphoma.

The DNA for the CDR3 is TGTGCCAGCAGTCCTGGACAGAACAAGTTCTTC. It specifies CASSPGQNKFF. This rearrangement joins TRBV6-6 to TRBJ2-1, with D perhaps matching TRBD1 (6 bases). Trimming stripped 5 bases from V and 14 bases from J, with 13 bases between. From germline, CDR1 is MNHNY and CDR2 SVGAGI (reference sequence). This CDR3 has 11 amino acids.